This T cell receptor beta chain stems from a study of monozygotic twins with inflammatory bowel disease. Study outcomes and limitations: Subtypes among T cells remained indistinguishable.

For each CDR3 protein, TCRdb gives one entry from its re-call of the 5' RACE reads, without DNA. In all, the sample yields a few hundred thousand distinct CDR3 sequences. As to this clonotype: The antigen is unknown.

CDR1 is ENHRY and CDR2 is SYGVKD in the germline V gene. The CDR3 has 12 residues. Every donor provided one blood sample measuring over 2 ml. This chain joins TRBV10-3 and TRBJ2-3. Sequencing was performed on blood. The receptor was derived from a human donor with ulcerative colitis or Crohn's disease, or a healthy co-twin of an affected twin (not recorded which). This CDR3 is CAIMSGADTQYF.